The entry below describes one T cell receptor (beta chain). V gave up 9 bases and J gave up 2 bases, with 10 bases separating them. CDR3 length: 12 amino acids. Germline V gene data show CDR1 as SNHLY and CDR2 as FYNNEI. This record comes from a study of T cells in Graves' hyperthyroidism and ophthalmopathy. Overall study: Peripheral blood was secured at the point of initial diagnosis, before any treatment.

RNA transcripts provided the source from which TCR beta CDR3 regions were amplified. First-round RT-PCR of the TCR CDR3 relied on the HTBI primer set. TCRdb independently ran MiXCR on the multiplex PCR reads; one entry per CDR3 protein. The sample yields 600,000 to 850,000 distinct CDR3 sequences, approximately 19% seen once. The chain has TRBV2 and TRBJ1-2, with D perhaps TRBD1 (6 bases). This clonotype was sampled from a woman in her forties or fifties with Graves' hyperthyroidism that later progressed to Graves' ophthalmopathy. Sequenced: blood. The CDR3 reads CASEGGNYGYTF. The CDR3 DNA follows: TGTGCCAGTGAGGGGGGGAACTATGGCTACACCTTC. Full variable domain (missing parts from reference TRBV2 and TRBJ1-2): EPEVTQTPSHQVTQMGQEVILRCVPISNHLYFYWYRQILGQKVEFLVSFYNNEISEKSEIFDDQFSVERPDGSNFTLKIRSTKLEDSAMYFCASEGGNYGYTFGSGTRLTVV.